A single sample is the source of the 2 T cell receptor beta chains below, sequenced in a study of T cells in Graves' hyperthyroidism and ophthalmopathy. Amplification of TCR beta CDR3 regions used RNA as the template. The study used the HTBI primer set for a first-round RT-PCR of the TCR CDR3. TCRdb called the multiplex PCR reads again in MiXCR, with one record for every CDR3 protein. The sample lists hundreds of thousands of distinct CDR3 sequences; approximately 42% were seen once. Sequenced material: peripheral blood or thyroid tissue (not recorded which). Receptor source: an adult man with Graves' disease, either hyperthyroidism or ophthalmopathy (not recorded which).

This chain connects TRBV11-2 to TRBJ1-5, with a possible D match to TRBD1 (6 bases). This CDR3 comprises 15 residues. The germline V gene has CDR1 SGHAT and CDR2 FQNNGV. Trimming took off 7 bases at V and 2 bases at J, with 15 bases between the two ends. This CDR3 reads CASTSGSGGNQPQHF. In DNA form, the CDR3 reads TGTGCCAGCACCAGTGGATCAGGGGGCAATCAGCCCCAGCATTTT.

This clonotype was counted ten times or more. The chain is built from TRBV29-1 and TRBJ1-2; D may be TRBD1 (6 bases). V lost 7 bases and J 6 bases, leaving 12 bases between the germline ends. Germline values: CDR1 SQVTM, CDR2 ANQGSEA. The CDR3 covers 11 residues. DNA for the CDR3: TGCAGCGGCAGGGGCTCGGATGGCTACACCTTC. It translates to CSGRGSDGYTF.